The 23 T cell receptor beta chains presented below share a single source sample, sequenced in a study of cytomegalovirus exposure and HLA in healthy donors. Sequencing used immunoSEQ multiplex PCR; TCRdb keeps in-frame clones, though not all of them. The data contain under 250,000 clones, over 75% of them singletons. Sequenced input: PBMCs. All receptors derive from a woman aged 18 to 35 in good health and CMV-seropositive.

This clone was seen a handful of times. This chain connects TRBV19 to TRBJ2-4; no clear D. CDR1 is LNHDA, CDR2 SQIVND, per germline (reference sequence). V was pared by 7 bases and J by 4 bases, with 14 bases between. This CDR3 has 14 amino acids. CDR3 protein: CASMSPQKKNIQYF. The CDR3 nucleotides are TGTGCCAGTATGTCACCCCAGAAGAAAAACATTCAGTACTTC.

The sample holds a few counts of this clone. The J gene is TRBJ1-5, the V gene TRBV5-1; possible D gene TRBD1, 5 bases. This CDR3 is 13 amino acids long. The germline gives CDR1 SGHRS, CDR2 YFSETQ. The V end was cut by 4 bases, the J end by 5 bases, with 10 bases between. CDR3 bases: TGCGCCAGCAGCCCCGCAGGGCATCAGCCCCAGCATTTT. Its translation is CASSPAGHQPQHF.

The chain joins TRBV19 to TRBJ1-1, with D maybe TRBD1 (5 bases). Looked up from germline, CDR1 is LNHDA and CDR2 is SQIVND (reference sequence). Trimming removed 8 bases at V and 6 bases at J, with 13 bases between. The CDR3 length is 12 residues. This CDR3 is CASSRGSSEAFF. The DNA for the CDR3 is TGTGCCAGTTCAAGGGGTAGTTCTGAAGCTTTCTTT.

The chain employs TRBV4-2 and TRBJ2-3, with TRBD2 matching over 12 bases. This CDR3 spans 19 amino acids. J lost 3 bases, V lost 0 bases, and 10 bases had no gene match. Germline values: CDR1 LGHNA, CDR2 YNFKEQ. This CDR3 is CASSQDPGLAGGRTDTQYF. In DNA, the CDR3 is TGTGCCAGCAGCCAAGATCCCGGGCTAGCGGGAGGGCGGACAGATACGCAGTATTTT.

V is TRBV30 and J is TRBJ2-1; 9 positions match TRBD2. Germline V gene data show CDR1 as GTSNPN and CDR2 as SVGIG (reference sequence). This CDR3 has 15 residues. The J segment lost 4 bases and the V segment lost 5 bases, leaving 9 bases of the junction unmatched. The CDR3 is CAWGLGTSLYNEQFF. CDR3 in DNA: TGTGCCTGGGGGCTCGGGACTAGCTTGTACAATGAGCAGTTCTTC.

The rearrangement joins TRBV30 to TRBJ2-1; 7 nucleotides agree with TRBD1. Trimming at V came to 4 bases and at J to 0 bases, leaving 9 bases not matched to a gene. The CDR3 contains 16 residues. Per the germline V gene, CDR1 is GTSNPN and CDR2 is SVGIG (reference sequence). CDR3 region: CAWTTLTGSSYNEQFF. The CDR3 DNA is TGTGCCTGGACCACCCTGACAGGGAGCTCCTACAATGAGCAGTTCTTC.

In DNA form, the CDR3 reads TGTGCCAGCAGTGGTGGCAATCAAGCTTTCTTT. Translated, it gives CASSGGNQAFF. The chain carries TRBV25-1 and TRBJ1-1; the D is unclear. The germline CDR1 and CDR2 sequences are MGHDK and SYGVNS. The ends were cut back, 4 bases at V and 9 bases at J, with 9 bases in the middle. CDR3 length: 11 residues.

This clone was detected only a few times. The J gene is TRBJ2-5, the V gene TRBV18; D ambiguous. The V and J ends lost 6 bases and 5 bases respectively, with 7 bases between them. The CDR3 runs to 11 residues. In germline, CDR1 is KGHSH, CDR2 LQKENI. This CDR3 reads CASSAEETQYF. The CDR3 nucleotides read TGTGCCAGCTCTGCTGAGGAGACCCAGTACTTC.

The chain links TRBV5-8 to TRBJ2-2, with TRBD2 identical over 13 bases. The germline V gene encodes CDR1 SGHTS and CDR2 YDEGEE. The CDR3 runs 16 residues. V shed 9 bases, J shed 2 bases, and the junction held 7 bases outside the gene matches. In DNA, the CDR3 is TGTGCCAATTCGGGACTAGCGGGAATTAACACCGGGGAGCTGTTTTTT. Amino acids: CANSGLAGINTGELFF. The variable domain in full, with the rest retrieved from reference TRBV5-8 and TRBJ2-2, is EAGVTQSPTHLIKTRGQQATLRCSPISGHTSVYWYQQALGLGLQFLLWYDEGEERNRGNFPPRFSGRQFPNYSSELNVNALELEDSALYLCANSGLAGINTGELFFGEGSRLTVL.

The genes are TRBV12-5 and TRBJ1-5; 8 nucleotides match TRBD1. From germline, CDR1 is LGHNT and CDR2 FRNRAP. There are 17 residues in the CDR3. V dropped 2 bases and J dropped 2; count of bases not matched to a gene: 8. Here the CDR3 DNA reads TGTGCTAGTGGTTTGAGGGCGGCAGGGGGCGGCAATCAGCCCCAGCATTTT. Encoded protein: CASGLRAAGGGNQPQHF.

In DNA form, the CDR3 reads TGCGCCAGCCAAGACACAGGGTCCATTAATGAAAAACTGTTTTTT. Amino acid sequence: CASQDTGSINEKLFF. The chain couples TRBV5-1 to TRBJ1-4; D may be TRBD1 (6 bases). CDR1 is SGHRS and CDR2 is YFSETQ in the germline V gene. CDR3 length equals 15 residues. V gave up 7 bases and J gave up 4 bases, with 17 bases separating them. Complete variable domain (other parts from reference TRBV5-1 and TRBJ1-4): KAGVTQTPRYLIKTRGQQVTLSCSPISGHRSVSWYQQTPGQGLQFLFEYFSETQRNKGNFPGRFSGRQFSNSRSEMNVSTLELGDSALYLCASQDTGSINEKLFFGSGTQLSVL.

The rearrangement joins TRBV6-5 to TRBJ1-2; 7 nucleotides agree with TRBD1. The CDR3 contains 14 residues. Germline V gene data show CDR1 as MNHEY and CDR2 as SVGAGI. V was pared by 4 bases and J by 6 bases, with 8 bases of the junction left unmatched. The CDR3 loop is CASSFSTGLNGYTF. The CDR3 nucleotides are TGTGCCAGCAGTTTTTCGACAGGGTTGAATGGCTACACCTTC.

The CDR3: CASSQDAGGDYGYTF. Written as DNA, the CDR3 is TGCGCCAGCAGCCAAGATGCGGGGGGCGACTATGGCTACACCTTC. The chain couples TRBV4-1 to TRBJ1-2; the D gene is possibly TRBD1 (6 bases). The germline V gene encodes CDR1 MGHRA and CDR2 YSYEKL. The germline V and J ends were trimmed by 0 bases and 3 bases, with 11 bases remaining between them. The CDR3 has 15 residues.

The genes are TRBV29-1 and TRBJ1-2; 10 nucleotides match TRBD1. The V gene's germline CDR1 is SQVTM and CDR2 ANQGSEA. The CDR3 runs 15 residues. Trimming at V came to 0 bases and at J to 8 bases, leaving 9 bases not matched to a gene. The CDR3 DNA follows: TGCAGCGTTGAAGACGGGACAGGGGCCCGTTTAGGCTACACCTTC. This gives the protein CSVEDGTGARLGYTF.

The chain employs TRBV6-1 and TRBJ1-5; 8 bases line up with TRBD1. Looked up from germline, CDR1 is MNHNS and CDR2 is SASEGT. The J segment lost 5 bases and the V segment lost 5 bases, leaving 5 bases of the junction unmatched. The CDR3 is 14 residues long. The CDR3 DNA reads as TGTGCCAGCAGTACAGACAGGGGATATCAGCCCCAGCATTTT. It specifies CASSTDRGYQPQHF.

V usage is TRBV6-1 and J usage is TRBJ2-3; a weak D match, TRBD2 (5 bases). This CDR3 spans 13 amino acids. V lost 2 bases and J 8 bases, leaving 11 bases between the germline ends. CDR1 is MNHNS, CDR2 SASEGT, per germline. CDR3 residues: CASSELYRGTQYF. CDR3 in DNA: TGTGCCAGCAGTGAACTCTATCGGGGTACGCAGTATTTT.

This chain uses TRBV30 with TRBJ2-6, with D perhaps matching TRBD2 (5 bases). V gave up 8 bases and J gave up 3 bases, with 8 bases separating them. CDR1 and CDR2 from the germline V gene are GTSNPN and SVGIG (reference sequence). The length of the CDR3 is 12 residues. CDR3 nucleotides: TGTGCCCGAGGGTTTGGGGCCAACGTCCTGACTTTC. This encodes CARGFGANVLTF. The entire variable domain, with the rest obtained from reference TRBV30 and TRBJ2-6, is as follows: SQTIHQWPATLVQPVGSPLSLECTVEGTSNPNLYWYRQAAGRGLQLLFYSVGIGQISSEVPQNLSASRPQDRQFILSSKKLLLSDSGFYLCARGFGANVLTFGAGSRLTVL.

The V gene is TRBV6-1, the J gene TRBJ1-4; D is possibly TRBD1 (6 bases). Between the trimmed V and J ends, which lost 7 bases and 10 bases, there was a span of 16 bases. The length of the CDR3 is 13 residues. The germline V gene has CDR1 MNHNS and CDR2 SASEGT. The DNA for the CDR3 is TGTGCCAGCAACAAACTTCCAGGGGCAAAACTGTTTTTT. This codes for CASNKLPGAKLFF.

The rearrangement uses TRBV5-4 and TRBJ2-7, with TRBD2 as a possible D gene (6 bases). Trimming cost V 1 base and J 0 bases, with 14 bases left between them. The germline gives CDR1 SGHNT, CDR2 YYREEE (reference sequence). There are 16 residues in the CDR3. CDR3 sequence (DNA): TGTGCCAGCAGCTTGAAACCCGGGGGAAGCTCCTACGAGCAGTACTTC. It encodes CASSLKPGGSSYEQYF.

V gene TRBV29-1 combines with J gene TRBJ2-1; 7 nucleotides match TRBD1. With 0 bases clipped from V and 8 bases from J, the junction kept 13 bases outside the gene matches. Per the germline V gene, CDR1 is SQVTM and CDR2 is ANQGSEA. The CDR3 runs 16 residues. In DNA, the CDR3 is TGCAGCGTTGAAGATTGGGGACAGCACCTTGAGGATGAGCAGTTCTTC. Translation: CSVEDWGQHLEDEQFF.

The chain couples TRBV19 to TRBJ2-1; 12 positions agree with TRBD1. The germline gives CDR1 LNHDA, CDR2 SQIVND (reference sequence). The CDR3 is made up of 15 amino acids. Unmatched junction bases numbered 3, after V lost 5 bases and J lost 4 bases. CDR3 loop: CASSAGQGAYNEQFF. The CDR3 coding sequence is TGTGCCAGTAGTGCGGGACAGGGGGCTTACAATGAGCAGTTCTTC.

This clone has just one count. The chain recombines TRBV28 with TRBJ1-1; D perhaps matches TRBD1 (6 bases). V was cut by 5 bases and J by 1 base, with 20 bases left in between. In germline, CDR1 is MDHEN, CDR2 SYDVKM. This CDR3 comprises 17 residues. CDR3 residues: CASSQDPQGISNTEAFF. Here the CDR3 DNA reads TGTGCCAGCAGTCAGGACCCGCAGGGGATTTCGAACACTGAAGCTTTCTTT.

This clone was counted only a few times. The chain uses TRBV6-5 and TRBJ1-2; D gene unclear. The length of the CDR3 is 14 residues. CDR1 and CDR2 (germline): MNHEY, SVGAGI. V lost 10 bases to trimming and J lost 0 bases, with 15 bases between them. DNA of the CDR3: TGTGCCACCTGCGACACCTCCACTAACTATGGCTACACCTTC. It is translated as CATCDTSTNYGYTF.